This T cell receptor beta chain was documented in a study of shared T cell receptors in the human thymus (dated by TCRdb to the early 2020s). About the investigation overall: The study examined how the human thymus generates shared, self-reactive T-cell receptor alpha chains.

Comment on this clone: Its antigen has not been determined. Base qualities were left out, and no much larger clone turns up one base away.

The CDR3 spans 16 residues, from the cysteine through the phenylalanine. The entry retains the CDR3 DNA only, 48 bases that are in frame from base 1. The V end gives up 4 bases and the J end 1 base, leaving 7 bases in the junction not matched to a gene. The germline V gene supplies CDR1 SGHAT and CDR2 FQNNGV. Library preparation employed the immunoSEQ multiplex PCR assay. This immuneACCESS table, as held by TCRdb, lists in-frame sequences with V and J called but not all clones. Of the missing ones, under half trace to an unresolved V gene in checked studies; the others have no known cause. The sample table contains roughly 700,000 clones; only one count was recorded for 88% of them. Jointly, the top ten make up 0.01% of the sample. These data also formed part of another study, on human thymus T cells. Drawing on the second study: Immunologically healthy infants undergoing open corrective cardiac surgery for congenital heart defects in Finland were used as donors. The thymus tissue came from surgical resects taken out during corrective cardiac surgery. Biased V and J gene segment usage appeared to be present in both thymic and peripheral blood repertoires. The related research found that thymic TCR repertoires overlapped highly between unrelated individuals. The study described the TCR alpha and beta repertoires in under ten infant thymus samples and a few matching peripheral blood samples. The infant donors were about 6 to 244 days old, and the cohort included six or seven males and a couple of females. Thymocytes were freed from the tissue by mechanical means and kept at -70 degrees C as pellets of roughly 9-30 million cells. Genomic DNA was extracted from frozen cell pellets with a QIAsymphony instrument. Using the immunoSEQ multiplex PCR assay, the TCRB and TCRAD loci were amplified from a standardized quantity of quality-controlled genomic DNA. The V(D)J region was spanned by amplicons of a length sufficient to cover the CDR3 and to identify V and J genes. Through the commercial immunoSEQ service, the amplicons were sequenced on an Illumina platform. Primer bias and sequencing errors were corrected as previously described, and TCRAD and TCRB were defined on the basis of the IMGT database. Analysis of the repertoires was done with immunoSEQ Analyzer 3.0 and VDJTools and included basic statistics, V/J segment usage, diversity estimates, rarefaction and pairwise overlap. Diversity was estimated with Chao1, ChaoE, Efron-Thisted, Shannon and inverse Simpson indices, and also on datasets down-sampled to the smallest sample. Repertoire overlap was determined by strict matching of CDR3 nucleotide sequence, V gene and J gene, and Jaccard-based multidimensional scaling clustering was applied. On average, thymus samples gave roughly 800,000 unique TCRB clonotypes, whereas blood samples gave about 84,000.

What was sequenced was thymocytes. The receptor was derived from a boy under three years old with a congenital heart defect. Donor details come from another sample of the same person, matched by shared clones. The chain couples TRBV11-2 to TRBJ1-1; 9 bases in the junction line up with TRBD1. The CDR3 here reads CASSSQGASKNTEAFF. The DNA sequence is given as TGTGCCAGCAGCTCACAGGGGGCGTCGAAGAACACTGAAGCTTTCTTT.